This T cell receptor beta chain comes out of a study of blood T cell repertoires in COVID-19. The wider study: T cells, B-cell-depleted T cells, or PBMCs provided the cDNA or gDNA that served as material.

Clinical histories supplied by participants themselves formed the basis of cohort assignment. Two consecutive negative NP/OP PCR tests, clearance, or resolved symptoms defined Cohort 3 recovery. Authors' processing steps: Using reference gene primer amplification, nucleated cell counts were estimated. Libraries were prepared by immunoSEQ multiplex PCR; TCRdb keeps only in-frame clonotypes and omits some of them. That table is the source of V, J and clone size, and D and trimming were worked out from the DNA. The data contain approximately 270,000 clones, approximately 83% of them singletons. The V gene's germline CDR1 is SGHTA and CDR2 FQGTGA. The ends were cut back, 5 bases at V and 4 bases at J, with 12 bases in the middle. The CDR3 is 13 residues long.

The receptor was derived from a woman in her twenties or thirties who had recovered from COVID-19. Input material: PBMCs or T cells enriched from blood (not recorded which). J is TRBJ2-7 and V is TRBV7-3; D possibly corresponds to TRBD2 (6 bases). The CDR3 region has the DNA TGTGCCAGCAGCGCGGGACCTGATTACGAGCAGTACTTC. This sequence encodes CASSAGPDYEQYF.